This T cell receptor (beta chain) was captured in a study of blood T cells in healthy people across ages. In the study overall: With template switching, about one barcoded beta molecule was captured per two T cells. Study results and caveats: Diversity figures based on one million T cells were deemed too low.

CDR3 size: 15 residues. Germline CDR1 reads SGHTA; CDR2 reads FQGNSA. V shed 5 bases and J 1 base; nucleotides not matched to a gene: 5. This clonotype was seen at least ten times. What it binds is not known. Then a second PCR, running about 6 to 12 cycles, was carried out with a sample-barcoded 5' primer and a J-beta primer mix. Tags on each cDNA molecule came from a template-switch adaptor with 12 random nucleotides. Sequencing yielded, for each sample, at least 3 million paired-end reads carrying CDR3. TCRdb ran MiXCR on the 5' RACE reads and lists one entry per CDR3 protein. Among hundreds of thousands of distinct CDR3 sequences listed, more than 55% were seen once.

This chain joins TRBV7-2 and TRBJ2-5; 9 bases are shared with TRBD1. The source of this sequence is a man aged 35 to 55 in good health. Specimen: blood. CDR3 region: CASSMDRGLQETQYF. The DNA of the CDR3 is TGTGCCAGCAGCATGGACAGGGGCCTCCAAGAGACCCAGTACTTC.